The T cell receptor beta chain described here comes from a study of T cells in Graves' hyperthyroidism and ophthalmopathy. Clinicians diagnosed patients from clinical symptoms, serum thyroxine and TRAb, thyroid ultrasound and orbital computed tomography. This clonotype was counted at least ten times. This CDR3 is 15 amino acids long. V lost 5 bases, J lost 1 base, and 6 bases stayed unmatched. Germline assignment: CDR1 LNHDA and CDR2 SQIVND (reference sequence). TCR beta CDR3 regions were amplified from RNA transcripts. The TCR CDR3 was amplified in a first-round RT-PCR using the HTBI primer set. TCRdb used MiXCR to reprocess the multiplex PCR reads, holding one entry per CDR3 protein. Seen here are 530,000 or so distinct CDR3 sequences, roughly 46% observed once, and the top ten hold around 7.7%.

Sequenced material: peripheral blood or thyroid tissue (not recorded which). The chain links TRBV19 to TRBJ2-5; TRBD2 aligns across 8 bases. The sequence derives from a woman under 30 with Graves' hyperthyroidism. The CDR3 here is CASSLSLAVQETQYF. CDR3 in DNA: TGTGCCAGTAGTCTCTCACTAGCGGTCCAAGAGACCCAGTACTTC.